This T cell receptor (beta chain) was documented in a study of T cells in Graves' hyperthyroidism and ophthalmopathy. The CDR3 covers 14 residues. V lost 6 bases, J lost 10 bases, and 24 bases lay in between. CDR1 DFQATT and CDR2 SNEGSKA come from the germline V gene (reference sequence). It was RNA transcripts that yielded the amplified TCR beta CDR3 regions. Researchers ran a first-round RT-PCR on the TCR CDR3 using the HTBI primer set. In TCRdb, the multiplex PCR reads were re-called with MiXCR into one record per CDR3 protein. The sample records more than 350,000 distinct CDR3 sequences, over 12% being singletons. Subjects with ophthalmopathy showed a Clinical Activity Score no lower than 3, a NOSPECS grade no lower than 4, and a duration shorter than 3 months. Out of about 10 ml of fresh peripheral blood came the PBMCs. About this clonotype: The antigen remains undetermined. Being one base from a much bigger clone, this may be a read error.

Study results and limitations: Ophthalmopathy was model-predicted a median roughly 6.5 months pre-onset. Through a model of 13 V-J features, ophthalmopathy was separated from stable hyperthyroidism.

This TCR was sampled from a woman aged 60-75 years with Graves' ophthalmopathy. Sequencing was carried out using blood. This rearrangement joins TRBV20-1 to TRBJ2-5; D is unclear. As DNA, the CDR3 is TGCAGTGCCAGACGCCCGCGGTCCAGTGGGATCCAGTACTTC. Translating gives CSARRPRSSGIQYF.